The 4 T cell receptor beta chains below were found in one sample sequenced in a study of control samples from healthy donors and cancer patients. TCRdb's table, derived via immunoSEQ multiplex PCR, lists solely in-frame clones and lacks some. The profile shows about 130,000 clones, 87% of them singletons. Sequences were obtained from blood. These receptor sequences come from a man younger than 30 in good health.

The genes are TRBV30 and TRBJ1-1, with D unclear. The V end was cut by 2 bases, the J end by 1 base, with 17 bases between. CDR1 is GTSNPN, CDR2 SVGIG, per germline (reference sequence). The CDR3 loop spans 16 amino acids. The CDR3 nucleotides read TGTGCCTGGAGTTTCCCGAAAGGGTTAAGGAACACTGAAGCTTTCTTT. Its translation: CAWSFPKGLRNTEAFF.

Only a few counts were recorded for this clone. This rearrangement joins TRBV7-9 to TRBJ2-2, with D possibly matching TRBD1 (6 bases). Trimming cost V 5 bases and J 4 bases, with 11 bases left between them. This CDR3 contains 14 residues. Germline CDR1 is SEHNR and CDR2 is FQNEAQ (reference sequence). CDR3 DNA sequence: TGTGCCAGCAGCATCTGGACAGCCACCGGGGAGCTGTTTTTT. It codes for CASSIWTATGELFF.

The chain carries TRBV9 and TRBJ2-7, with 7 bases matching TRBD1. Germline values: CDR1 SGDLS, CDR2 YYNGEE. The CDR3 runs 14 residues. J was trimmed by 3 bases and V by 1 base; bases with no gene match: 4. The CDR3 DNA follows: TGTGCCAGCAGCGTAAGGGACAGCTACTACGAGCAGTACTTC. It translates to CASSVRDSYYEQYF.

The V call is TRBV21-1, the J call TRBJ1-1. TRBV21-1 counts as a pseudogene. This CDR3 comprises 16 residues. For the CDR3, the DNA is TGTGCCAGCAGCATACCCCTGAGGGCGGATAACACTGAAGCTTTCTTT. Translated: CASSIPLRADNTEAFF.